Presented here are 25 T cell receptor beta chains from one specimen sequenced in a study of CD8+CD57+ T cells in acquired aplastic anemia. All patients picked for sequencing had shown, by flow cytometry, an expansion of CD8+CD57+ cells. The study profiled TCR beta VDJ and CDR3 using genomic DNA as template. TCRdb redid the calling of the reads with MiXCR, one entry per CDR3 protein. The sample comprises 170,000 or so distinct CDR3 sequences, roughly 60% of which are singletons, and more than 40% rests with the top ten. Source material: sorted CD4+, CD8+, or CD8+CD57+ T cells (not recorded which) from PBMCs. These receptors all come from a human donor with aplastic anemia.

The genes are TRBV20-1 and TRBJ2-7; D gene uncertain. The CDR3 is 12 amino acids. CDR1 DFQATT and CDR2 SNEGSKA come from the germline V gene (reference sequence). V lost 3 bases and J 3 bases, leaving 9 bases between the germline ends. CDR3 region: CSASAGYYEQYF. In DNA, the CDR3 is TGCAGTGCTAGTGCTGGGTACTACGAGCAGTACTTC.

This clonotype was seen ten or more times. The CDR3 nucleotides read TGTGCCGCGGGGGACAGCAATCAGCCCCAGCATTTT. The encoded protein is CAAGDSNQPQHF. V gene TRBV25-1 combines with J gene TRBJ1-5; TRBD1 is a possible D gene (5 bases). Germline V CDR1 and CDR2: MGHDK, SYGVNS. V was cut by 11 bases and J by 1 base, with 9 bases left in between. There are 12 residues in the CDR3.

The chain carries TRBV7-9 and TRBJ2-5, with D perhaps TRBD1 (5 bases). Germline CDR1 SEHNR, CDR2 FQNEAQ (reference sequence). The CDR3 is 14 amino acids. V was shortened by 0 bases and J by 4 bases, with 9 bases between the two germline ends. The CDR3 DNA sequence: TGTGCCAGCAGCTTAGCCCGACAGTCAGAGACCCAGTACTTC. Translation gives CASSLARQSETQYF.

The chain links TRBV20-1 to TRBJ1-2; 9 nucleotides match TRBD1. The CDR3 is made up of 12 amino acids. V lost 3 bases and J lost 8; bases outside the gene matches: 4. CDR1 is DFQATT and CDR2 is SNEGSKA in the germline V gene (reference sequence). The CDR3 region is CSARVGTGGYTF. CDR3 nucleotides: TGCAGTGCTAGGGTGGGGACAGGGGGCTACACCTTC.

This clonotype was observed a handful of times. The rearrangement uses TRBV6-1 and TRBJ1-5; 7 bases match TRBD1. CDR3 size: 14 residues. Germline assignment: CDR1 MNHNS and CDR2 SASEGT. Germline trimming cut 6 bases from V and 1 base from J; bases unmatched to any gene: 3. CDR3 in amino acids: CASREQGSNQPQHF. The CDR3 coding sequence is TGTGCCAGCAGGGAACAGGGGAGCAATCAGCCCCAGCATTTT.

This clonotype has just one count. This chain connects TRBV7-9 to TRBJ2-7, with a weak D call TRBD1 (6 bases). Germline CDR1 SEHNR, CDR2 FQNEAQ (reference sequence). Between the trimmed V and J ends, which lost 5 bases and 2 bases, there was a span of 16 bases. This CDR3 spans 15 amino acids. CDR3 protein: CASSAWDKKTYEQYF. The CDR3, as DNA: TGTGCCAGCAGCGCCTGGGACAAGAAAACCTACGAGCAGTACTTC.

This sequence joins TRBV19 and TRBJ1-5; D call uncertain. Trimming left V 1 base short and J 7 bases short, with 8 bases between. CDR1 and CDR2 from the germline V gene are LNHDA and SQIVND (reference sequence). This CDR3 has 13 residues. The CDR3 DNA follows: TGTGCCAGTAGTATAGGTCAAGGGCAGCCCCAGCATTTT. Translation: CASSIGQGQPQHF.

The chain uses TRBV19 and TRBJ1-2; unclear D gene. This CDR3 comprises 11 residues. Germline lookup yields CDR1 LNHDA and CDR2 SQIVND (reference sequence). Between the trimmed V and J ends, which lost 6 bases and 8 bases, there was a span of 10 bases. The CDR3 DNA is TGTGCCAGTAGGGACTTGGCGGGCTACACCTTC. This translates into CASRDLAGYTF.

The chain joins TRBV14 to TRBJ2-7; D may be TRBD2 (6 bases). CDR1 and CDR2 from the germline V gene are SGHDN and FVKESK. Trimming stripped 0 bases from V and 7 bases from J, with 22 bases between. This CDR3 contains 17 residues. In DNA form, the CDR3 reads TGTGCCAGCAGCCAAGATCTTCCCGGGGTAGGGAGGCGGGAGCAGTACTTC. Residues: CASSQDLPGVGRREQYF.

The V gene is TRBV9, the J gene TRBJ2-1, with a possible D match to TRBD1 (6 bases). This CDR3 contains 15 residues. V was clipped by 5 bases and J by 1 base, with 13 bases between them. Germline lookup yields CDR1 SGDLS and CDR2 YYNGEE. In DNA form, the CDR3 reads TGTGCCAGCAGTCCCGAAGGGGGATCCTACAATGAGCAGTTCTTC. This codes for CASSPEGGSYNEQFF.

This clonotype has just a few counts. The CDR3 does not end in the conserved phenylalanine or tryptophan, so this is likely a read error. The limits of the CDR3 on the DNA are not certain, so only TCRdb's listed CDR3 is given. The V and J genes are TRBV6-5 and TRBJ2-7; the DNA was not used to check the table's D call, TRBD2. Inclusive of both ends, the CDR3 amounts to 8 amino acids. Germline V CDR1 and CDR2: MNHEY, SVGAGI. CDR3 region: CASSELSG.

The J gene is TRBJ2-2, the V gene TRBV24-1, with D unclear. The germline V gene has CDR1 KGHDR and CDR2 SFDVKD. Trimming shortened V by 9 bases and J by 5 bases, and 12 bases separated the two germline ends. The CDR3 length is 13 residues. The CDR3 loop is CATGRYETGELFF. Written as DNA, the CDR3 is TGTGCCACCGGACGTTACGAGACCGGGGAGCTGTTTTTT.

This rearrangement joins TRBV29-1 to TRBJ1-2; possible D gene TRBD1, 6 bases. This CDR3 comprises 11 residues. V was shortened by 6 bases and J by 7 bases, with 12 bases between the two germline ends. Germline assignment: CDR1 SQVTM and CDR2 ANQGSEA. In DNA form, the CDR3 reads TGCAGCGTAACAGGGAAGTTTGGCTACACCTTC. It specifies CSVTGKFGYTF.

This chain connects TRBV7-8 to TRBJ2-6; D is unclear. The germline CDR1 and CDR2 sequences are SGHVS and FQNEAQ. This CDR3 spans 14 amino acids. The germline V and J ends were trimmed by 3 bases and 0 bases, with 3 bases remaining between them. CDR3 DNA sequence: TGTGCCAGCAGCTTTCACTCTGGGGCCAACGTCCTGACTTTC. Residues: CASSFHSGANVLTF.

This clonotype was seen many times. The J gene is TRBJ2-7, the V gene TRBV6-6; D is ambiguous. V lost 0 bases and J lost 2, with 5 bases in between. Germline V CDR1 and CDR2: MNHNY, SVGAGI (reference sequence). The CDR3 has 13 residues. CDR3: CASSYSTAYEQYF. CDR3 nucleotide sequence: TGTGCCAGCAGTTACTCAACAGCCTACGAGCAGTACTTC.

For the CDR3, the DNA is TGTGCCAGCAGCTTTGGGGAGCAGTACTTC. Translated, it gives CASSFGEQYF. This chain uses TRBV7-8 with TRBJ2-7; D is ambiguous. V lost 3 bases, J lost 7 bases, and 4 bases lay in between. The CDR3 spans 10 residues. The germline V gene has CDR1 SGHVS and CDR2 FQNEAQ.

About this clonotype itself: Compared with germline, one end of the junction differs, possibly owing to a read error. CDR3 sequence (DNA): TGCAGTGCTTTCACAGGGGGATCTGAAGCTCTCTTT. This gives the protein CSAFTGGSEALF. The gene calls are TRBV20-1 and TRBJ1-1; TRBD1 aligns across 8 bases. Germline CDR1 DFQATT, CDR2 SNEGSKA (reference sequence). The CDR3 extends over 12 amino acids.

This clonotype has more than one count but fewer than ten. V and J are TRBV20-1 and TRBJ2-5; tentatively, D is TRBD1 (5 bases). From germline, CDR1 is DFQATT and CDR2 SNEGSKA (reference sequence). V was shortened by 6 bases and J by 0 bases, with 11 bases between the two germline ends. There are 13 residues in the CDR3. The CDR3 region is CSAPDSHQETQYF. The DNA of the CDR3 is TGCAGTGCCCCCGACAGCCACCAAGAGACCCAGTACTTC.

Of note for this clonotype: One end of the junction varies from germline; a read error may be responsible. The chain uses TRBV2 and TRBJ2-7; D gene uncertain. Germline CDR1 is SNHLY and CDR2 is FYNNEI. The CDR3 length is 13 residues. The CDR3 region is CATSDPGNYEQYF. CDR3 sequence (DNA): TGTGCCACCAGTGATCCAGGCAACTACGAGCAGTACTTC.

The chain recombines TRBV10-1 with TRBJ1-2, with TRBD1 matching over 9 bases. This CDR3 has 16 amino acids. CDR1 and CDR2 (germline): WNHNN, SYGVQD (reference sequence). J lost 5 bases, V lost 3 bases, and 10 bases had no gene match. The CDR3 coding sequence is TGCGCCAGCAGTGATAAGTGGGCACAGGGGGCTTATGGCTACACCTTC. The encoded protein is CASSDKWAQGAYGYTF.

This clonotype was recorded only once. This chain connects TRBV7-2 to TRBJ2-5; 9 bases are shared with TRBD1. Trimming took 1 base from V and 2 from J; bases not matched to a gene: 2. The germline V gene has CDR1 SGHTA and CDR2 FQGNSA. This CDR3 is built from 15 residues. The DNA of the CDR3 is TGTGCCAGCAGCTTAGGGGACAGGGTACAAGAGACCCAGTACTTC. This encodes CASSLGDRVQETQYF.

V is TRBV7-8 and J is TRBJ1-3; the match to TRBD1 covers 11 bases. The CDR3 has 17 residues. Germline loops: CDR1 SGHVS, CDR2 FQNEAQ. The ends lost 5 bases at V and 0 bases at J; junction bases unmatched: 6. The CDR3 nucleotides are TGTGCCAGCAGCCTAGGGACAGGGGGAAGCTCTGGAAACACCATATATTTT. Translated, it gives CASSLGTGGSSGNTIYF.

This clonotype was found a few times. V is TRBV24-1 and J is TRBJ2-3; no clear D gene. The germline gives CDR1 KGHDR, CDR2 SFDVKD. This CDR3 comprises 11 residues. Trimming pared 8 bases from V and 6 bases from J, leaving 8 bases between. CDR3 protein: CATTSGDTQYF. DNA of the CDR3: TGTGCCACCACATCCGGGGATACGCAGTATTTT.

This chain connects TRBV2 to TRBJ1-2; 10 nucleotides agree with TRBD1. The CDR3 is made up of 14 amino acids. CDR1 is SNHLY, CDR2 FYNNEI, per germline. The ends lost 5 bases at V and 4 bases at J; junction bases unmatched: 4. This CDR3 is CASSWDRGTYGYTF. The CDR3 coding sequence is TGTGCCAGCAGTTGGGACAGGGGAACCTATGGCTACACCTTC.

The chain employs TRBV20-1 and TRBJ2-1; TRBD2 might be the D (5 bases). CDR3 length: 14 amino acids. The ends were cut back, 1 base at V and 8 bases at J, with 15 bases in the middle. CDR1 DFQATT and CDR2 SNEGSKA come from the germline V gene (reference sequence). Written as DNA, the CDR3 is TGCAGTGCTAGAGGGACTGGCCTTCAGGATGAGCAGTTCTTC. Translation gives CSARGTGLQDEQFF.